This is a list of T cell receptor beta chains from one sample in a study of cytomegalovirus exposure and HLA in healthy donors. This table comes from immunoSEQ multiplex PCR, and its TCRdb copy is limited to in-frame clones, with some not included. This sample has roughly 220,000 clones; 80% to 90% occur once, and the top ten carry 2.9%. Sequencing was performed on PBMCs. The receptor source for this set is a man aged 25 to 40 in good health and CMV-seronegative. Both conserved end residues are part of each CDR3. Each record gives: J gene, D gene, clone size, V gene, CDR3 DNA, CDR3 protein. A D gene is named only where the DNA matches it firmly. Clone sizes are given selectively: once, few, many, or a class where the clone is expanded.

>TRBJ2-7|TRBD1|once|TRBV13
TGTGCCAGCAGCCTCCGTAACAGGGGGTCCTACGAGCAGTACTTC
CASSLRNRGSYEQYF
>TRBJ2-6|NA|NA|TRBV25-1
TGTGCCAGCAGTGAAGCGGGGGCGTCGGGGGCCAGCGTCCTGACTTTC
CASSEAGASGASVLTF
>TRBJ1-2|NA|NA|TRBV20-1
TGCAGTGCTAGAGTTACGGATGGCTACACCTTC
CSARVTDGYTF
>TRBJ1-4|TRBD1|NA|TRBV6-5
TGTGCCAGCAGTTACGGACAGGCCCTTAATGAAAAACTGTTTTTT
CASSYGQALNEKLFF
>TRBJ1-2|TRBD1|NA|TRBV7-8
TGTGCCAGCAGCTTAGAACAGGGGATTGGTGGCTACACCTTC
CASSLEQGIGGYTF
>TRBJ2-7|TRBD1|NA|TRBV9
TGTGCCAGCAGCACCCGGGACAGTTTATATGGGCAGTACTTC
CASSTRDSLYGQYF
>TRBJ2-3|NA|NA|TRBV9
TGTGCCAGCAGCGGGGCCACAGATACGCAGTATTTT
CASSGATDTQYF
>TRBJ1-2|NA|NA|TRBV18
TGTGCCAGCTCACTCCGCACAGGGAGCTATGGCTACACCTTC
CASSLRTGSYGYTF
>TRBJ2-7|TRBD2|NA|TRBV6-4
TGTGCCAGCAGTTTACCGGGGCTAGCGGGGGGGCACCTCCACTACGAGCAGTACTTC
CASSLPGLAGGHLHYEQYF
>TRBJ2-7|TRBD1|once|TRBV18
TGTGCCAGCTCACGGTCCCCGGGACAGGGGCTTCTTAAGGTCCGCGAGCAGTACTTC
CASSRSPGQGLLKVREQYF
>TRBJ2-5|NA|once|TRBV5-1
TGCGCCAGCAGCTTGGGGGCCGTTAGTGAGACCCAGTACTTC
CASSLGAVSETQYF
>TRBJ2-1|NA|NA|TRBV2
TGTGCCAGCAGTTTGAAATACAGGGCTTCTGATGAGCAGTTCTTC
CASSLKYRASDEQFF
>TRBJ2-2|TRBD2|once|TRBV19
TGTGCCAGTAGTACGCGGGGGGGGAACACCGGGGAGCTGTTTTTT
CASSTRGGNTGELFF
>TRBJ2-7|NA|NA|TRBV7-9
TGTGCCAGCAGCTTAGCTGGGGGCGTTGCCTACGAGCAGTACTTC
CASSLAGGVAYEQYF
>TRBJ2-7|TRBD1|few|TRBV7-9
TGTGCCAGCAGCTCGGGGACAGGGGACCCCTACGAGCAGTACTTC
CASSSGTGDPYEQYF
>TRBJ1-2|NA|NA|TRBV28
TGTGCCAGCAGTCCACCTCCCGGGACAAGCGATTGGGGCTATGGCTACACCTTC
CASSPPPGTSDWGYGYTF
>TRBJ2-7|TRBD1|NA|TRBV5-6
TGTGCCAGCAGCCGGCCGGGACAGGGAGCCCCCTACGAGCAGTACTTC
CASSRPGQGAPYEQYF
>TRBJ1-4|NA|NA|TRBV2
TGTGCCAGCCGGGGAATTGGTGAAAAACTGTTTTTT
CASRGIGEKLFF
>TRBJ1-4|NA|once|TRBV7-9
TGTGCCAGCAGCCTATCAAATGTTCGACGGGGTGAAAAACTGTTTTTT
CASSLSNVRRGEKLFF
>TRBJ2-7|NA|NA|TRBV7-9
TGTGCCAGCAGCTTACCTGACGGACAGCCAACCTACGAGCAGTACTTC
CASSLPDGQPTYEQYF
>TRBJ1-3|NA|few|TRBV28
TGTGCCAGCAGAAGCAGGGGTCTTCCTGGAAACACCATATATTTT
CASRSRGLPGNTIYF
>TRBJ2-7|TRBD2|NA|TRBV5-1
TGCGCCAGCAGCACATCTACGGGGGGGATCGAGCAGTACTTC
CASSTSTGGIEQYF
>TRBJ1-1|NA|few|TRBV5-1
TGCGCCAGCAGGGGGGGAGGGGTGAGGAACACTGAAGCTTTCTTT
CASRGGGVRNTEAFF
>TRBJ2-1|NA|NA|TRBV7-9
TGTGCCAGCAGCTCAGAGACTTCCCCTGAGCAGTTCTTC
CASSSETSPEQFF
>TRBJ2-5|TRBD2|NA|TRBV6-4
TGTGCCAGCAGTGATGGACTAGCGGGGGCCGACCAAGAGACCCAGTACTTC
CASSDGLAGADQETQYF
>TRBJ2-2|TRBD1|NA|TRBV11-3
TGTGCCAGCAGCTTGGGGACAGTAAACACCGGGGAGCTGTTTTTT
CASSLGTVNTGELFF
>TRBJ1-1|TRBD1|few|TRBV6-4
TGTGCCAGCAGACCCGACAGGGTAGGGGCCACTGAAGCTTTCTTT
CASRPDRVGATEAFF
>TRBJ1-3|TRBD1|few|TRBV5-1
TGCGCCAGCAGCCCGGGACAGGGGTTCTCTGGAAACACCATATATTTT
CASSPGQGFSGNTIYF
>TRBJ1-6|TRBD1|NA|TRBV9
TGTGCCAGCAGCAAGAGCGCGACAGGGACGAGTAATTCACCCCTCCACTTT
CASSKSATGTSNSPLHF
>TRBJ1-6|NA|NA|TRBV2
TGTGCCAGCACTGGACAGTCTTTTAATTCACCCCTCCACTTT
CASTGQSFNSPLHF
>TRBJ2-7|TRBD2|NA|TRBV28
TGTGCCAGCAGTTTAGGGAGCGGGGGGCTCCCCTACGAGCAGTACTTC
CASSLGSGGLPYEQYF
>TRBJ1-4|NA|NA|TRBV4-3
TGCGCCAGCAGCCCTCAATCAGGGTCCCAAAGTAATGAAAAACTGTTTTTT
CASSPQSGSQSNEKLFF